This TCR beta chain was captured by sequencing in a study of blood T cell repertoires in COVID-19. About the study: From the United States, Italy and Spain came samples of acute and convalescent COVID-19. From T cells, B-cell-depleted T cells, or PBMCs came the material, which was cDNA or gDNA.

This CDR3 region has 15 residues. V was cut by 4 bases and J by 4 bases, with 18 bases left in between. The germline V gene encodes CDR1 SGHRS and CDR2 YFSETQ. Authors' processing steps: Counts of nucleated cells, estimated from reference gene primer amplification, were obtained. Generated by immunoSEQ multiplex PCR, the TCRdb table keeps only in-frame clones and is missing some. The V and J calls and clone size were taken over from that table, and D and trimming were inferred from the DNA. Of 300,000 to 400,000 clones in the sample, around 90% were seen once. Sequencing was done on a sample of peripheral blood. The TCR was taken from a human donor in a cohort sampled during active COVID-19. J is TRBJ2-7 and V is TRBV5-1; tentatively, D is TRBD2 (6 bases). In DNA, the CDR3 is TGCGCCAGCAGCAATCGCGGGAACAGTGGGTACGAGCAGTACTTC. As protein: CASSNRGNSGYEQYF.